These 27 T cell receptor beta chains share one sample of origin, sequenced in a study of blood T cells in healthy people across ages. For the second PCR, which ran for about 6 to 11 cycles, a sample-barcoded 5' primer and a J-beta primer mix were used. TCRdb itself ran the 5' RACE reads through MiXCR, one entry per CDR3 protein. The table includes 1.5 million to 2 million distinct CDR3 sequences, approximately 28% detected once. Sequencing input: blood. The receptor set was obtained from a woman aged 30 to 39 in good health.

The chain employs TRBV12-5 and TRBJ2-1, with D possibly matching TRBD1 (5 bases). Matching the DNA end better, TRBJ2-7 makes the J call doubtful. Germline values: CDR1 LGHNT, CDR2 FRNRAP. The CDR3 totals 13 residues. The CDR3 region is CASGFEQGSEQYF. CDR3 nucleotides: TGTGCTAGTGGTTTTGAGCAGGGAAGCGAGCAGTACTTC.

Only a few counts were recorded for this clonotype. The chain has TRBV18 and TRBJ2-5; perhaps D is TRBD1 or TRBD2 (5 bases each). The CDR3 length is 13 residues. The germline V gene encodes CDR1 KGHSH and CDR2 LQKENI. Trimming left V 3 bases short and J 6 bases short, with 11 bases between. The CDR3 protein is CASSPPGQKTQYF. The CDR3 DNA is TGTGCCAGCTCACCCCCGGGGCAAAAGACCCAGTACTTC.

This rearrangement joins TRBV5-1 to TRBJ2-3; no clear D gene. Trimming removed 2 bases at V and 5 bases at J, with 9 bases between. Germline loops: CDR1 SGHRS, CDR2 YFSETQ. There are 13 residues in the CDR3. The CDR3 coding sequence is TGCGCCAGCAGCTTCAATAGTCGAGATACGCAGTATTTT. Its protein product is CASSFNSRDTQYF.

This clonotype has only a few counts. The V gene is TRBV11-2, the J gene TRBJ2-6, with a tentative D call TRBD1 (5 bases). Trimming removed 1 base from V and 8 bases from J, with 9 bases in between. Germline lookup yields CDR1 SGHAT and CDR2 FQNNGV. The CDR3 runs 14 residues. The chain's CDR3 is CASSLVSGTNVLTF. The CDR3 DNA sequence: TGTGCCAGCAGCTTAGTTTCAGGGACCAACGTCCTGACTTTC.

This clonotype was seen ten or more times. This may be a read error: a much more frequent sequence differs by one nucleotide. This rearrangement joins TRBV29-1 to TRBJ2-6; possibly TRBD1 for D (6 bases). The CDR3 runs to 16 residues. Germline V gene data show CDR1 as SQVTM and CDR2 as ANQGSEA. In DNA form, the CDR3 reads TGCAGCGTCGCCCGGGACACAGACTCTGGGGCCAACGTCCGGACTTTC. This translates into CSVARDTDSGANVRTF. Using reference TRBV29-1 and TRBJ2-6 for the parts outside the CDR3, the full variable domain is SAVISQKPSRDICQRGTSLTIQCQVDSQVTMMFWYRQQPGQSLTLIATANQGSEATYESGFVIDKFPISRPNLTFSTLTVSNMSPEDSSIYLCSVARDTDSGANVRTFGAGSRLTVL.

At least ten counts were recorded for this clonotype. V and J are TRBV5-1 and TRBJ2-7; the D gene is possibly TRBD2 (5 bases). The length of the CDR3 is 16 residues. V was shortened by 0 bases and J by 0 bases, with 13 bases between the two germline ends. Germline CDR1 is SGHRS and CDR2 is YFSETQ. CDR3 in amino acids: CASSLEPMGSSYEQYF. CDR3 coding DNA: TGCGCCAGCAGCTTGGAGCCCATGGGGAGCTCCTACGAGCAGTACTTC.

This clonotype was detected only a few times. The CDR3 bases are TGTGCCAGCAGCTTAGAGGCAGGGGTTTACACCTTC. Its translation is CASSLEAGVYTF. The chain joins TRBV11-2 to TRBJ1-2; perhaps TRBD1 as D (6 bases). V lost 0 bases and J 11 bases, leaving 10 bases between the germline ends. Per the germline V gene, CDR1 is SGHAT and CDR2 is FQNNGV. The CDR3 has 12 amino acids.

This clonotype was recorded a few times. CDR3 sequence: CASSPLIRQAFGNYGYTF. CDR3 coding DNA: TGCGCCAGCAGCCCGCTTATACGCCAGGCCTTTGGGAACTATGGCTACACCTTC. The chain has TRBV4-1 and TRBJ1-2; D is unresolved. The CDR3 is 18 residues long. Germline loops: CDR1 MGHRA, CDR2 YSYEKL. V lost 4 bases to trimming and J lost 2 bases, with 23 bases between them.

The chain uses TRBV11-2 and TRBJ2-2; 9 bases are shared with TRBD2. CDR3 length: 15 residues. The V and J ends lost 6 bases and 4 bases, in that order; junction bases with no gene match: 6. Germline V lookup: CDR1 SGHAT, CDR2 FQNNGV. This CDR3 is CASRNLAGSTGELFF. DNA of the CDR3: TGTGCCAGCAGGAATCTAGCGGGATCCACCGGGGAGCTGTTTTTT.

This clonotype has a count of ten or more. The chain uses TRBV29-1 and TRBJ2-1; 7 bases line up with TRBD1. The CDR3 length is 14 residues. The J segment lost 0 bases and the V segment lost 4 bases, leaving 3 bases of the junction unmatched. CDR1 is SQVTM, CDR2 ANQGSEA, per germline. In DNA form, the CDR3 reads TGCAGCGTTGTCCAGGGGGACTCCTACAATGAGCAGTTCTTC. Protein: CSVVQGDSYNEQFF.

The chain couples TRBV29-1 to TRBJ1-2, with D unresolved. CDR1 and CDR2 from the germline V gene are SQVTM and ANQGSEA. This CDR3 is built from 11 residues. Trimming cost V 1 base and J 6 bases, with 6 bases left between them. Written as DNA, the CDR3 is TGCAGCGTTGAAGGGGCGCATGGCTACACCTTC. Amino acids: CSVEGAHGYTF.

The chain carries TRBV12-3 or TRBV12-4 and TRBJ2-1, with 8 positions matching TRBD2. The ends lost 6 bases at V and 3 bases at J; junction bases unmatched: 16. CDR3 length equals 18 residues. The CDR3 loop is CASSSSTMAGGSYNEQFF. CDR3 sequence (DNA): TGTGCCAGCAGCTCCTCCACTATGGCGGGAGGAAGCTACAATGAGCAGTTCTTC.

At least ten counts were recorded for this clonotype. This rearrangement joins TRBV10-3 to TRBJ2-1; 8 nucleotides line up with TRBD2. From germline, CDR1 is ENHRY and CDR2 SYGVKD. The V gene end was trimmed by 3 bases and the J gene end by 6 bases; junction bases not matched to a gene: 13. CDR3 length: 17 amino acids. The CDR3 DNA follows: TGTGCCATCAGTGATGTAAGCTACGGGGGGGATAGCAATGAGCAGTTCTTC. It specifies CAISDVSYGGDSNEQFF.

The rearrangement uses TRBV7-2 and TRBJ2-7, with D tentatively TRBD2 (5 bases). From germline, CDR1 is SGHTA and CDR2 FQGNSA. V lost 6 bases and J 4 bases, leaving 19 bases between the germline ends. CDR3 size: 15 residues. The CDR3 region is CASSSEGQISYEQYF. For the CDR3, the DNA is TGTGCCAGCAGTTCAGAGGGCCAGATAAGTTACGAGCAGTACTTC.

This clonotype was recorded at least ten times. V and J are TRBV10-3 and TRBJ2-7; D is unresolved. Germline CDR1 is ENHRY and CDR2 is SYGVKD. V lost 3 bases and J lost 2, with 8 bases in between. This CDR3 is built from 13 residues. The CDR3 coding sequence is TGTGCCATCAGTGAAGCAGTAACCTACGAGCAGTACTTC. It is translated as CAISEAVTYEQYF.

This clonotype has a handful of counts. The chain carries TRBV28 and TRBJ1-2, with D possibly being TRBD1 (6 bases). V lost 6 bases, J lost 4 bases, and 12 bases lay in between. The CDR3 spans 13 residues. Looked up from germline, CDR1 is MDHEN and CDR2 is SYDVKM. CDR3 in amino acids: CASRVGGTYGYTF. CDR3 sequence (DNA): TGTGCCAGCAGGGTAGGGGGAACCTATGGCTACACCTTC.

This clonotype was observed a handful of times. This chain uses TRBV6-4 with TRBJ1-1; possible D gene TRBD1, 6 bases. The CDR3 runs 14 residues. V was pared by 2 bases and J by 3 bases, with 10 bases between. In germline, CDR1 is MRHNA, CDR2 SNTAGT. CDR3 sequence (DNA): TGTGCCAGCAGTGACACCCCAGGGGACACTGAAGCTTTCTTT. Its protein product is CASSDTPGDTEAFF.

CDR3 sequence (DNA): TGTGCCAGCAGGTGGACTAGCGGGAGGGTCGACGAGCAGTACTTC. It specifies CASRWTSGRVDEQYF. The chain couples TRBV27 to TRBJ2-7, with TRBD2 identical over 15 bases. The CDR3 loop spans 15 amino acids. Germline assignment: CDR1 MNHEY and CDR2 SMNVEV (reference sequence). Unmatched junction bases numbered 5, after V lost 6 bases and J lost 5 bases.

This clonotype was counted only a few times. The genes are TRBV5-5 and TRBJ2-1; D may be TRBD1 or TRBD2 (6 bases each). The germline gives CDR1 SGHKS, CDR2 YYEKEE (reference sequence). Trimming stripped 3 bases from V and 9 bases from J, with 19 bases between. The CDR3 length is 15 residues. The CDR3 nucleotides are TGTGCCAGCAGCTGCAGGGGACCCGGGGGTGGTGAGCAGTTCTTC. The encoded protein is CASSCRGPGGGEQFF.

The chain couples TRBV28 to TRBJ2-2, with 7 bases aligning to TRBD1. Trimming removed 5 bases from V and 0 bases from J; junction bases left unmatched: 15. Germline CDR1 and CDR2: MDHEN and SYDVKM. CDR3 length equals 19 residues. CDR3 region: CASSGHVYGQATNTGELFF. The CDR3 DNA reads as TGTGCCAGCAGTGGACACGTTTACGGACAGGCTACGAACACCGGGGAGCTGTTTTTT.

Turning to this clonotype: Just one base apart from a much larger clone, this may be a read error. This chain links TRBV28 with TRBJ2-3, with D unresolved. Germline assignment: CDR1 MDHEN and CDR2 SYDVKM. This CDR3 spans 10 amino acids. The CDR3, as DNA: TGTGTCAGCAGCACAGATACGCAGTATTTT. As protein: CVSSTDTQYF.

The sample holds many counts of this clonotype. This chain links TRBV4-1 with TRBJ2-1; no clear D gene. Germline V lookup: CDR1 MGHRA, CDR2 YSYEKL. This CDR3 region has 16 residues. V was trimmed by 0 bases and J by 9 bases, leaving 18 bases between them. The CDR3 nucleotides read TGCGCCAGCAGCCAAGATCTTGGCCCCTCTTCGGTTGAGCAGTTCTTC. This sequence encodes CASSQDLGPSSVEQFF.

The chain links TRBV29-1 to TRBJ1-1; no clear D. In germline, CDR1 is SQVTM, CDR2 ANQGSEA. This CDR3 region has 13 residues. V lost 3 bases, J lost 1 base, and 9 bases lay in between. CDR3: CSVDGVTNTEAFF. The CDR3, as DNA: TGCAGCGTTGACGGGGTCACGAACACTGAAGCTTTCTTT.

This clonotype was detected only a few times. This chain connects TRBV24-1 to TRBJ1-4, with D possibly being TRBD1 (5 bases). Trimming cost V 3 bases and J 1 base, with 8 bases left between them. Germline assignment: CDR1 KGHDR and CDR2 SFDVKD. The CDR3 runs to 15 residues. The CDR3 DNA follows: TGTGCCACCAGTGATGCGCAGGGAACTAATGAAAAACTGTTTTTT. The encoded protein is CATSDAQGTNEKLFF.

Ten or more counts support this clonotype. V is TRBV4-1 and J is TRBJ2-7; 9 nucleotides agree with TRBD2. The CDR3 extends over 16 amino acids. J lost 4 bases, V lost 4 bases, and 11 bases had no gene match. Germline CDR1 MGHRA, CDR2 YSYEKL. CDR3 in DNA: TGCGCCAGCAGCCCAGACCGAGCTAGCGGGATGTACGAGCAGTACTTC. Protein: CASSPDRASGMYEQYF.

V is TRBV20-1 and J is TRBJ2-7; 9 nucleotides align to TRBD1. Trimming cost V 0 bases and J 3 bases; bases outside gene matches: 6. The CDR3 spans 15 residues. CDR1 DFQATT and CDR2 SNEGSKA come from the germline V gene (reference sequence). CDR3 sequence reads: CSARDPGQGFYEQYF. In DNA, the CDR3 is TGCAGTGCTAGAGATCCGGGACAGGGTTTCTACGAGCAGTACTTC.

V usage is TRBV6-1 and J usage is TRBJ2-3; 8 nucleotides line up with TRBD2. CDR1 is MNHNS and CDR2 is SASEGT in the germline V gene. The CDR3 has 16 residues. Trimming took 7 bases from V and 1 from J; bases not matched to a gene: 10. The CDR3 loop reads CASKAIAGPGTDTQYF. The CDR3 nucleotides read TGTGCCAGCAAAGCTATAGCGGGGCCCGGCACAGATACGCAGTATTTT.